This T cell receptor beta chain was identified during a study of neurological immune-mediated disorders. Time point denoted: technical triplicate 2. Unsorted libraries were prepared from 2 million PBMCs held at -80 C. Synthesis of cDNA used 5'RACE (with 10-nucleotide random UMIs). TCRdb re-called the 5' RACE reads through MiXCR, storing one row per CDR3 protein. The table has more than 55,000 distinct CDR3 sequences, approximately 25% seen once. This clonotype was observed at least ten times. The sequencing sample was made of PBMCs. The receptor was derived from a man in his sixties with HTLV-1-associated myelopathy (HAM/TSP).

The CDR3 reads CSARALAGGWDNEQFF. The CDR3 DNA follows: TGCAGTGCTAGAGCCCTAGCGGGAGGGTGGGACAATGAGCAGTTCTTC. The chain links TRBV20-1 to TRBJ2-1, with 12 bases lining up with TRBD2. Germline trimming cut 1 base from V and 5 bases from J; bases unmatched to any gene: 6. CDR1 and CDR2 from the germline V gene are DFQATT and SNEGSKA (reference sequence). The CDR3 extends over 16 amino acids.